Listed below are T cell receptor beta chains from one sample, sequenced in a study of blood T cells in healthy people across ages. TCRdb re-derived calls from the 5' RACE reads in MiXCR, one entry per CDR3 protein. The sample records around 1.5 million distinct CDR3 sequences, about 35% being singletons. The sequenced material came from blood. The receptor source for this set is a woman aged 25 to 39 in good health. Both conserved end residues are part of each CDR3. Fields, in order: J gene, clone size, V gene, D gene, CDR3 protein, CDR3 DNA. A D gene is named only where the DNA matches it firmly. Expanded clones get a size class; other rows say once, few or many, or leave the size out.

>TRBJ2-5|NA|TRBV25-1|TRBD2
CASGRISGKSQETQYF
TGTGCCAGCGGGAGGATTAGCGGGAAGTCTCAAGAGACCCAGTACTTC
>TRBJ2-1|NA|TRBV20-1|TRBD2
CSAREGLADNEQFF
TGCAGTGCTCGGGAGGGACTAGCAGACAATGAGCAGTTCTTC
>TRBJ1-2|NA|TRBV20-1|NA
CTVAGNYGYTF
TGCACGGTGGCCGGTAACTATGGCTACACCTTC
>TRBJ2-3|NA|TRBV2|NA
CASSAGEADTQYF
TGTGCCAGCAGTGCCGGAGAGGCAGATACGCAGTATTTT
>TRBJ2-1|NA|TRBV2|TRBD1
CASRTGTVINEQFF
TGTGCCAGCCGTACCGGGACAGTCATAAATGAGCAGTTCTTC
>TRBJ2-5|few|TRBV6-1|NA
CASRDWAAGKETQYF
TGTGCCAGCAGGGATTGGGCGGCGGGGAAAGAGACCCAGTACTTC
>TRBJ1-2|NA|TRBV20-1|NA
CSARWLSYGYTF
TGCAGTGCTAGGTGGCTGAGCTATGGCTACACCTTC
>TRBJ2-3|few|TRBV2|NA
CASGGQRSFTDTQYF
TGTGCCAGCGGGGGTCAGCGCTCCTTCACAGATACGCAGTATTTT
>TRBJ1-1|NA|TRBV20-1|NA
CSALRGPNTEAFF
TGCAGTGCTTTGCGGGGCCCGAACACTGAAGCTTTCTTT
>TRBJ1-2|NA|TRBV7-2|NA
CASSWGGIVNYGYTF
TGTGCCAGCAGCTGGGGGGGGATAGTTAACTATGGCTACACCTTC
>TRBJ2-4|many|TRBV13|NA
CASSTRDRRIQYF
TGTGCCAGCAGCACTCGGGATCGCCGCATTCAGTACTTC
>TRBJ1-2|NA|TRBV15|NA
CATSRDRGHGYTF
TGTGCCACCAGCAGAGACCGGGGCCATGGCTACACCTTC
>TRBJ2-7|NA|TRBV7-3|TRBD1
CASSLTGQGGSYEQYF
TGTGCCAGCAGCTTAACCGGACAGGGGGGATCCTACGAGCAGTACTTC
>TRBJ2-5|few|TRBV20-1|NA
CSARAGTSETQYF
TGCAGTGCTAGGGCCGGGACGTCGGAGACCCAGTACTTC
>TRBJ2-1|NA|TRBV4-1|TRBD1
CASSQEDRGDEQFF
TGTGCCAGCAGCCAAGAGGACAGGGGCGATGAGCAGTTCTTC
>TRBJ2-3|NA|TRBV4-2|NA
CASSQEDSLSTDTQYF
TGTGCCAGCAGCCAAGAGGACAGCCTTAGCACAGATACGCAGTATTTT
>TRBJ2-5|NA|TRBV6-1|TRBD2
CASRRLADQETQYF
TGTGCCAGCAGGAGACTAGCGGACCAAGAGACTCAGTACTTC
>TRBJ1-2|few|TRBV11-2|NA
CASRPPSRGLGYGYTF
TGTGCCAGCAGACCCCCCTCGAGGGGCTTGGGCTATGGCTACACCTTC
>TRBJ2-7|NA|TRBV3-1|TRBD1
CASSYRQGSYEQYF
TGTGCCAGCAGCTACCGACAGGGCTCCTACGAGCAGTACTTC
>TRBJ2-3|NA|TRBV27|NA
CASSLRSQGRADTQYF
TGTGCCAGCAGTTTACGGTCACAGGGGAGGGCGGATACGCAGTATTTT
>TRBJ2-5|many|TRBV29-1|TRBD1
CSVIYRTGGYRQETQYF
TGCAGCGTCATATACAGGACAGGGGGCTATCGGCAAGAGACCCAGTACTTC
>TRBJ2-5|many|TRBV7-3|NA
CASRGGNQETQYF
TGTGCCAGCAGAGGAGGGAACCAAGAGACCCAGTACTTC
>TRBJ2-5|NA|TRBV20-1|TRBD1
CSASGQGDSSRGETQYF
TGCAGTGCTAGTGGTCAGGGGGACAGTTCACGGGGAGAGACCCAGTACTTC
>TRBJ2-1|NA|TRBV7-9|TRBD2
CASSLERERNNEQFF
TGTGCCAGCAGCTTAGAGCGGGAGCGTAACAATGAGCAGTTCTTC
>TRBJ2-3|NA|TRBV3-1|TRBD2
CTTRDSGGTDTQYF
TGTACCACCAGAGACTCGGGGGGTACAGATACGCAGTATTTT
>TRBJ2-3|NA|TRBV20-1|TRBD1
CSAVSQGAATQYF
TGCAGTGCCGTTTCACAGGGGGCGGCGACGCAGTATTTT
>TRBJ1-5|few|TRBV20-1|NA
CSAPDSHSNQPQHF
TGCAGTGCTCCAGACAGCCATAGCAATCAGCCCCAGCATTTT
>TRBJ1-5|few|TRBV6-5|NA
CASSAPNQPQHF
TGTGCCAGCAGTGCCCCTAATCAGCCCCAGCATTTT
>TRBJ2-7|NA|TRBV27|NA
CASSFRVETSYEQYF
TGTGCCAGCAGTTTCAGGGTTGAGACCTCCTACGAGCAGTACTTC
>TRBJ2-7|few|TRBV6-1|NA
CASSEGRGGYEQYF
TGTGCCAGCAGTGAAGGGAGGGGAGGATACGAGCAGTACTTC
>TRBJ2-5|NA|TRBV4-1|TRBD2
CASSYVAGGGETQYF
TGCGCCAGCAGCTATGTGGCGGGAGGTGGGGAGACCCAGTACTTC
>TRBJ2-7|NA|TRBV9|NA
CASSATTGTKGGEQYF
TGTGCCAGCAGCGCCACTACCGGGACGAAGGGGGGGGAGCAGTACTTC
>TRBJ2-6|NA|TRBV5-1|NA
CASSLEYSPSSGANVLTF
TGCGCCAGCAGCTTGGAATACAGCCCGAGCTCTGGGGCCAACGTCCTGACTTTC
>TRBJ1-5|few|TRBV4-1|NA
CASSLADLSNQPQHF
TGCGCCAGCAGCCTGGCAGACCTAAGCAATCAGCCCCAGCATTTT
>TRBJ2-7|NA|TRBV30|TRBD1
CAWSSLLRQGREQYF
TGTGCCTGGAGCTCCCTACTACGACAGGGGAGGGAGCAGTACTTC
>TRBJ2-7|NA|TRBV27|TRBD2
CASSDGTSGRGEQYF
TGTGCCAGCAGTGATGGGACTAGCGGGAGGGGCGAGCAGTACTTC
>TRBJ2-1|NA|TRBV24-1|TRBD2
CATSGIAGGLDEQFF
TGTGCCACCAGTGGAATAGCGGGAGGTCTGGATGAGCAGTTCTTC
>TRBJ1-1|NA|TRBV7-6|NA
CASITRVPFTEAFF
TGTGCCAGCATAACTAGGGTGCCCTTCACTGAAGCTTTCTTT
>TRBJ2-1|NA|TRBV10-2|TRBD2
CASSESGGADEQFF
TGCGCCAGCAGTGAGAGCGGGGGGGCCGATGAGCAGTTCTTC
>TRBJ2-7|NA|TRBV13|NA
CASSLGQGTPGDEQYF
TGTGCCAGCAGCTTAGGCCAAGGGACACCCGGGGACGAGCAGTACTTC
>TRBJ1-5|NA|TRBV3-1|NA
CASSQGAPGENNQPQHF
TGTGCCAGCAGCCAAGGTGCCCCAGGGGAAAACAATCAGCCCCAGCATTTT
>TRBJ1-3|NA|TRBV25-1|NA
CASSPQTRAVGNTIYF
TGTGCCAGCAGCCCTCAAACTAGGGCAGTTGGAAACACCATATATTTT
>TRBJ2-3|few|TRBV11-1|NA
CASSLEVPYGGDTQYF
TGTGCCAGCAGCTTAGAAGTACCCTACGGAGGAGATACGCAGTATTTT
>TRBJ2-5|NA|TRBV12-3/TRBV12-4|NA
CASMGGTYKQYF
TGTGCCAGCATGGGGGGAACCTACAAGCAGTACTTC
>TRBJ2-5|NA|TRBV6-1|TRBD2
CASSWLAEETQYF
TGTGCCAGCTCTTGGCTAGCGGAAGAGACCCAGTACTTC
>TRBJ2-3|NA|TRBV2|NA
CASSVTRKTDTQYF
TGTGCCAGCAGTGTAACCAGAAAGACAGATACGCAGTATTTT
>TRBJ1-1|NA|TRBV28|NA
CASSSYAQLNTEAFF
TGTGCCAGCAGTTCATACGCGCAGTTGAACACTGAAGCTTTCTTT
>TRBJ2-1|few|TRBV4-1|TRBD1
CASSPQTGATLGEQFF
TGCGCCAGCAGCCCCCAGACAGGGGCTACTTTAGGCGAGCAGTTCTTC